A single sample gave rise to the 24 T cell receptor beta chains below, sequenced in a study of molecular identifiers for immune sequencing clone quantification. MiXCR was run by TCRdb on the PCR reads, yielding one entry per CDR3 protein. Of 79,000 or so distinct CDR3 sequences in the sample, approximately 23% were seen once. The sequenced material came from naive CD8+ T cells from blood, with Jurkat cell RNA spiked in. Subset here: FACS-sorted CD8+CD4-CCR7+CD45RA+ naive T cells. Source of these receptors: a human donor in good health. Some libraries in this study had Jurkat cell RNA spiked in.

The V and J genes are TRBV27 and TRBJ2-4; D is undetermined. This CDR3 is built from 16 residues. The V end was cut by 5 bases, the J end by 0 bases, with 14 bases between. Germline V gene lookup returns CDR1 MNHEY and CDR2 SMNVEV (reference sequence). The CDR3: CASSPNDLIAKNIQYF. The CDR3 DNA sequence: TGTGCCAGCAGTCCTAACGACTTAATAGCCAAAAACATTCAGTACTTC.

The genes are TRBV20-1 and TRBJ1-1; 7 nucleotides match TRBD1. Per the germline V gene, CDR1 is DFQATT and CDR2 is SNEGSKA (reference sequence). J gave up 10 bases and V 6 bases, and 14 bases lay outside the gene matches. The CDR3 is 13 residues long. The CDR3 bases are TGCAGTGCCCCGGAGGGGGCAATGCCTGCAGCTTTCTTT. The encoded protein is CSAPEGAMPAAFF.

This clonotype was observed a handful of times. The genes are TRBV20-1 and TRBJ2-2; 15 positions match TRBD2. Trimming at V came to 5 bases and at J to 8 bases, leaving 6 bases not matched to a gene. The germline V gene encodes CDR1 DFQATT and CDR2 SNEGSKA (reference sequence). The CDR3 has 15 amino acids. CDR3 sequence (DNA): TGCAGTGCTCGGACTAGCGGGAGGGCCCCAGGGGAGCTGTTTTTT. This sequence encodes CSARTSGRAPGELFF.

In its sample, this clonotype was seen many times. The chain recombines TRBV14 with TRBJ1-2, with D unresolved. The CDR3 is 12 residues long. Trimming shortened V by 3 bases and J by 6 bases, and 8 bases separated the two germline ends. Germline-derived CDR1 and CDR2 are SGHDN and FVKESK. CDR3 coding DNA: TGTGCCAGCAGCCACATAACCGATGGCTACACCTTC. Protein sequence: CASSHITDGYTF.

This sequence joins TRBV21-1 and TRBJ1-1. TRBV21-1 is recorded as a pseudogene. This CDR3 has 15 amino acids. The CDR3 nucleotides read TGTGCCAGCAGCATCCAATCGGGGATCGACACTGAAGCTTTCTTT. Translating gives CASSIQSGIDTEAFF.

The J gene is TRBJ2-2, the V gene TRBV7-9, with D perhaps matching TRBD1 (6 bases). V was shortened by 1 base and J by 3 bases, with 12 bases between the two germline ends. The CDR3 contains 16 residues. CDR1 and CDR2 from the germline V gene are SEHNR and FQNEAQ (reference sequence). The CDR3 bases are TGTGCCAGCAGCTTAGTAGGACAGTCCTACACCGGGGAGCTGTTTTTT. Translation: CASSLVGQSYTGELFF.

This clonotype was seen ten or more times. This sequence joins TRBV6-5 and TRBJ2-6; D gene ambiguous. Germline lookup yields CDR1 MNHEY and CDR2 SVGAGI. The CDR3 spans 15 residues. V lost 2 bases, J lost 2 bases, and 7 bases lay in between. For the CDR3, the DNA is TGTGCCAGCAGTTACATCGAGGCTGGGGCCAACGTCCTGACTTTC. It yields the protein CASSYIEAGANVLTF.

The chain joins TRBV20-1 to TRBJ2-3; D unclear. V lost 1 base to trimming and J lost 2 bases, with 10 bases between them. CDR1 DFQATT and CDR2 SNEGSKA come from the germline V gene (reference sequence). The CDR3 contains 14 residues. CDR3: CSARGSWITDTQYF. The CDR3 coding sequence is TGCAGTGCTAGAGGCAGCTGGATCACAGATACGCAGTATTTT.

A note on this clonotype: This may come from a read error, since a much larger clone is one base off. The CDR3 region has the DNA TGTGCCAGTACTCCGTGGGGGGGGTCGGGTGAAGCTTTCTTT. As protein: CASTPWGGSGEAFF. The V call is TRBV19, the J call TRBJ1-1; D may be TRBD1 (5 bases). The CDR3 is 14 amino acids. Germline V lookup: CDR1 LNHDA, CDR2 SQIVND (reference sequence). Trimming cost V 7 bases and J 7 bases, with 19 bases left between them. Using reference TRBV19 and TRBJ1-1 for the parts outside the CDR3, the full variable domain is DGGITQSPKYLFRKEGQNVTLSCEQNLNHDAMYWYRQDPGQGLRLIYYSQIVNDFQKGDIAEGYSVSREKKESFPLTVTSAQKNPTAFYLCASTPWGGSGEAFFGQGTRLTVV.

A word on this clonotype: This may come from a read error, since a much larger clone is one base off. The CDR3 loop is CVSSLGGGSEAFF. The CDR3 nucleotides are TGTGTCAGCAGCTTAGGGGGTGGATCTGAAGCTTTCTTT. V gene TRBV7-2 combines with J gene TRBJ1-1; the D gene is possibly TRBD1 (6 bases). CDR3 length equals 13 residues. Germline loops: CDR1 SGHTA, CDR2 FQGNSA.

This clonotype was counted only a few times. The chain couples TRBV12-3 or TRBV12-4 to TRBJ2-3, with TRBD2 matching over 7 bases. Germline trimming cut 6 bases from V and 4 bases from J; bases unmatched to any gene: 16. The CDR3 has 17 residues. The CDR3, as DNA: TGTGCCAGCAGCTTTTGGGGCGGTCAGGGAGGGGCAGATACGCAGTATTTT. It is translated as CASSFWGGQGGADTQYF.

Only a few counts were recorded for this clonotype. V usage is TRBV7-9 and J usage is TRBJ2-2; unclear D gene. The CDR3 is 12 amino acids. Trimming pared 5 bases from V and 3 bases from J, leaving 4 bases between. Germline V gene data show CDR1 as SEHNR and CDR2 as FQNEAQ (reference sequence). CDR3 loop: CASSRDTGELFF. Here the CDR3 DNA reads TGTGCCAGCAGCCGGGACACCGGGGAGCTGTTTTTT.

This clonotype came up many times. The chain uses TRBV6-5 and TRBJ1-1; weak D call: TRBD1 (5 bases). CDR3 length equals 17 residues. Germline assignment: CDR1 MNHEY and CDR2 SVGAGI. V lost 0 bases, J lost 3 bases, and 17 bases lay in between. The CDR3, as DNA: TGTGCCAGCAGTTACTCCGATTTAAAAGGGGAGGACACTGAAGCTTTCTTT. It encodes CASSYSDLKGEDTEAFF.

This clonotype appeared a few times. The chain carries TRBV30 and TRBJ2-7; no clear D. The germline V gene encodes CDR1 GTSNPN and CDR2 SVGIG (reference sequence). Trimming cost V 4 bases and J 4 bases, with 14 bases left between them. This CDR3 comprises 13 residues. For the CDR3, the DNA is TGTGCCTGGACCCCGCCAGACCCTTACGAGCAGTACTTC. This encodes CAWTPPDPYEQYF.

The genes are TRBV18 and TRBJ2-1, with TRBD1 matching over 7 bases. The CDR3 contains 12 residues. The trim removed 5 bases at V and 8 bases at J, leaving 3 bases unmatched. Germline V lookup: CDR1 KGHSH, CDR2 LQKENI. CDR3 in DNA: TGTGCCAGCTCAAACAGGGGCGATGAGCAGTTCTTC. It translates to CASSNRGDEQFF.

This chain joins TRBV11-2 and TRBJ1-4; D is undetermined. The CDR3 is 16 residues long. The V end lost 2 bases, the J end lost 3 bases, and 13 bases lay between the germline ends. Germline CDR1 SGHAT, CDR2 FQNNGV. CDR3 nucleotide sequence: TGTGCCAGCAGCTTATATAGTACGGGTTCTAATGAAAAACTGTTTTTT. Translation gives CASSLYSTGSNEKLFF.

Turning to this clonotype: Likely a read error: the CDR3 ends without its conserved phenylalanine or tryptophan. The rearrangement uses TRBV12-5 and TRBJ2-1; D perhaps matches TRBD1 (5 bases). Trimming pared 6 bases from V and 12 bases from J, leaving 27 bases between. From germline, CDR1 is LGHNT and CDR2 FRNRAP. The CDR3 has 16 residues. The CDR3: CASGQPGWGSGDVQFC. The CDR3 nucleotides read TGTGCTAGTGGCCAACCTGGCTGGGGCTCTGGCGATGTGCAGTTCTGC.

In DNA, the CDR3 is TGTGCCAGCAGCTACGGTGGGACTAGCTACTCCGAGCAGTTCTTC. This encodes CASSYGGTSYSEQFF. The genes are TRBV7-3 and TRBJ2-1; 9 bases fit TRBD2. In germline, CDR1 is SGHTA, CDR2 FQGTGA. V was pared by 4 bases and J by 10 bases, with 11 bases of the junction left unmatched. This CDR3 is 15 amino acids long.

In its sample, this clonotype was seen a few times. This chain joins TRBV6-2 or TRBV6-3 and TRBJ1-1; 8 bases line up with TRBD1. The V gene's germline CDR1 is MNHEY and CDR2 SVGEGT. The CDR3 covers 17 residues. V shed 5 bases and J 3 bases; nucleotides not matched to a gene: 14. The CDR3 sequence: CASSLPLTGATDTEAFF. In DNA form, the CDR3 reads TGTGCCAGCAGTCTACCTTTGACAGGGGCTACTGACACTGAAGCTTTCTTT.

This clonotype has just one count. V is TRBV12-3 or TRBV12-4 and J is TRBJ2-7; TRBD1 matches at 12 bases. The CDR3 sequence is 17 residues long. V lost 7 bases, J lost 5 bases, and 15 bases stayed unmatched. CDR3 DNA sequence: TGTGCCAGCACCCGATTCTCCGGGACAGGGGGCCCCCACGAGCAGTACTTC. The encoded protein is CASTRFSGTGGPHEQYF.

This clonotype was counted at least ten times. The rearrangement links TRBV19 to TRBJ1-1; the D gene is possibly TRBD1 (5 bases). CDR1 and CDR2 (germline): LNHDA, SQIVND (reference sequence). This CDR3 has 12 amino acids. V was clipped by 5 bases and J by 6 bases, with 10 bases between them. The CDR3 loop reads CASSYAGPEAFF. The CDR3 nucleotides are TGTGCCAGTAGTTATGCAGGGCCTGAAGCTTTCTTT.

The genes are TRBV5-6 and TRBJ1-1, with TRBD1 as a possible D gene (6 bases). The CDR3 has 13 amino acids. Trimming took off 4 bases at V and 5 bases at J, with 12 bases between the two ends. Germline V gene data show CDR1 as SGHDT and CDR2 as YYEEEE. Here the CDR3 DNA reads TGTGCCAGCAGCGCGTCAGGGGTAACTGAAGCTTTCTTT. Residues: CASSASGVTEAFF. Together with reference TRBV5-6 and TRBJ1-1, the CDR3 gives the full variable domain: DAGVTQSPTHLIKTRGQQVTLRCSPKSGHDTVSWYQQALGQGPQFIFQYYEEEERQRGNFPDRFSGHQFPNYSSELNVNALLLGDSALYLCASSASGVTEAFFGQGTRLTVV.

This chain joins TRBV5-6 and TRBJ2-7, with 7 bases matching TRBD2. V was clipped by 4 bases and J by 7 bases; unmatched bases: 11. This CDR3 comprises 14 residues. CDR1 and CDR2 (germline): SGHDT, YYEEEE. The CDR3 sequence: CASSTLDSAGEQYF. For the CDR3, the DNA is TGTGCCAGCAGCACCCTGGACTCAGCGGGGGAGCAGTACTTC.

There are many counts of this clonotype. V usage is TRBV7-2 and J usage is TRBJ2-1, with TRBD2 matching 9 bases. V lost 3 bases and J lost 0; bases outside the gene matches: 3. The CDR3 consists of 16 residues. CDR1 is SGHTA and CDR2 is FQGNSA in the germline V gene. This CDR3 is CASSFFSGSSYNEQFF. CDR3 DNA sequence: TGTGCCAGCAGCTTCTTTAGCGGGAGCTCCTACAATGAGCAGTTCTTC.